Listed below are T cell receptor beta chains from one sample, sequenced in a study of cytomegalovirus exposure and HLA in healthy donors. Here immunoSEQ multiplex PCR was the method, and the copy in TCRdb shows in-frame clones only, minus some. The sample carries about 150,000 clones, over 75% recorded once. The sample consisted of PBMCs. These receptors were collected from a woman aged 25-40 years in good health and CMV-seronegative. CDR3s include the opening cysteine and the closing phenylalanine or tryptophan. D genes are given only for firm matches. Size is omitted from some rows. Given values are once, few, many or a class for expanded clones.

TRBJ2-7	TRBV11-3	TRBD1	once	CASSVAGGYEQYF	TGTGCCAGCAGCGTCGCAGGGGGCTACGAGCAGTACTTC
TRBJ1-3	TRBV4-1	-	-	CASSRLGGSSGNTIYF	TGCGCCAGCAGCCGTCTGGGGGGGTCTAGTGGAAACACCATATATTTT
TRBJ1-6	TRBV6-5	TRBD1	-	CASRTQGAYNSPLHF	TGTGCCAGCAGGACCCAGGGGGCCTATAATTCACCCCTCCACTTT
TRBJ1-2	TRBV4-3	-	-	CASSQEQKVNYGYTF	TGCGCCAGCAGCCAAGAACAGAAAGTCAACTATGGCTACACCTTC
TRBJ2-1	TRBV15	TRBD1	-	CATGRDRVYNEQFF	TGTGCCACCGGCCGGGACAGGGTTTACAATGAGCAGTTCTTC
TRBJ2-1	TRBV6-4	TRBD2	few	CASSDGTSGGNEQFF	TGTGCCAGCAGTGACGGGACTAGCGGGGGGAATGAGCAGTTCTTC
TRBJ1-2	TRBV20-1	-	-	CSANNGGYTF	TGCAGTGCGAACAATGGCGGCTACACCTTC
TRBJ1-1	TRBV2	-	-	CASSVGAEAFF	TGTGCCAGCAGCGTCGGGGCTGAAGCTTTCTTT
TRBJ2-5	TRBV29-1	TRBD1	few	CSVRRQEGALQETQYF	TGCAGCGTGCGCCGGCAAGAGGGGGCCCTCCAAGAGACCCAGTACTTC
TRBJ2-2	TRBV5-1	-	-	CASSREQGNTGELFF	TGCGCCAGCAGCCGGGAACAGGGGAACACCGGGGAGCTGTTTTTT
TRBJ2-3	TRBV4-2	-	-	CASSQEGRDTDTQYF	TGTGCCAGCAGCCAAGAGGGCAGGGACACAGATACGCAGTATTTT
TRBJ1-5	TRBV11-2	-	-	CASSPERDQPQHF	TGTGCCAGCAGCCCCGAGCGGGATCAGCCCCAGCATTTT
TRBJ2-1	TRBV4-2	TRBD2	few	CASSPYPSTSGGATPLYNEQFF	TGTGCCAGCAGCCCTTACCCGTCGACTAGCGGGGGGGCCACTCCCCTTTACAATGAGCAGTTCTTC
TRBJ2-5	TRBV5-1	TRBD1	-	CASSPTGALVETQYF	TGCGCCAGCAGCCCGACAGGGGCTCTGGTCGAGACCCAGTACTTC
TRBJ1-2	TRBV4-2	-	-	CASSQGFGGPFYGYTF	TGTGCCAGCAGCCAAGGATTCGGGGGGCCTTTCTATGGCTACACCTTC
TRBJ1-1	TRBV5-1	-	-	CASRREGRDTEAFF	TGCGCCAGCCGCCGAGAGGGGAGGGACACTGAAGCTTTCTTT
TRBJ1-5	TRBV7-2	TRBD1	-	CASRLAQGDHQPQHF	TGTGCCAGCAGATTAGCCCAGGGGGATCATCAGCCCCAGCATTTT
TRBJ2-7	TRBV5-1	TRBD1	-	CASSLLTGGDEQYF	TGCGCCAGCAGCCTCCTGACAGGGGGTGACGAGCAGTACTTC
TRBJ1-5	TRBV27	TRBD1	-	CASSPTGGRNQPQHF	TGTGCCAGCAGTCCGACAGGGGGGCGCAATCAGCCCCAGCATTTT
TRBJ1-5	TRBV7-8	-	-	CASSLESGSGNQPQHF	TGTGCCAGCAGCTTAGAGTCGGGTTCGGGCAATCAGCCCCAGCATTTT
TRBJ2-3	TRBV5-1	TRBD2	once	CASSYEAGVDTQYF	TGCGCCAGCAGCTACGAAGCGGGGGTGGATACGCAGTATTTT
TRBJ1-6	TRBV28	TRBD1	once	CASSAGTGVLYNSPLHF	TGTGCCAGCAGTGCCGGGACAGGGGTCCTTTATAATTCACCCCTCCACTTT
TRBJ2-2	TRBV7-3	TRBD2	-	CASSLVRGGDTGELFF	TGTGCCAGCAGCTTAGTCCGGGGGGGTGACACCGGGGAGCTGTTTTTT
TRBJ1-1	TRBV5-4	TRBD1	-	CASSLQGTLEAFF	TGTGCCAGCAGCTTACAGGGGACACTTGAAGCTTTCTTT
TRBJ2-7	TRBV18	-	-	CASSPPGTSHEQYF	TGTGCCAGCTCACCACCCGGGACATCTCACGAGCAGTACTTC
TRBJ1-5	TRBV6-5	-	-	CASTNDRYQPQHF	TGTGCCAGCACCAACGACAGATATCAGCCCCAGCATTTT
TRBJ1-4	TRBV4-2	TRBD1	once	CASSLGQGNEKLFF	TGTGCCAGCAGCCTGGGACAGGGTAATGAAAAACTGTTTTTT
TRBJ2-5	TRBV13	-	-	CASSLRQQETQYF	TGTGCCAGCAGCTTAAGACAGCAAGAGACCCAGTACTTC
TRBJ2-2	TRBV7-8	-	few	CASTPTGRLNTGELFF	TGTGCCAGCACTCCCACGGGGAGGTTGAACACCGGGGAGCTGTTTTTT
TRBJ2-1	TRBV28	-	-	CASSYQGYNEQFF	TGTGCCAGCAGCTACCAGGGTTACAATGAGCAGTTCTTC
TRBJ2-2	TRBV7-8	TRBD2	-	CASSRTSGGPNTGELFF	TGTGCCAGCAGCCGGACTAGCGGGGGCCCGAACACCGGGGAGCTGTTTTTT
TRBJ2-2	TRBV15	TRBD2	-	CATSRDLFLAGGNTGELFF	TGTGCCACCAGCAGAGACCTCTTTCTAGCGGGGGGAAACACCGGGGAGCTGTTTTTT
TRBJ2-6	TRBV29-1	-	-	CSVEEGPTSGANVLTF	TGCAGCGTTGAAGAGGGGCCAACTTCTGGGGCCAACGTCCTGACTTTC
TRBJ1-5	TRBV5-1	-	-	CASSFRDNNQPQHF	TGCGCCAGCAGCTTCCGGGACAACAATCAGCCCCAGCATTTT
TRBJ2-6	TRBV5-8	-	-	CASSLAGQLVSGGANVLTF	TGTGCCAGCAGCTTGGCCGGACAGTTGGTCTCAGGGGGGGCCAACGTCCTGACTTTC
TRBJ2-7	TRBV6-5	-	-	CASRNANRDLYEQYF	TGTGCCAGCAGGAACGCTAACAGGGACCTTTACGAGCAGTACTTC
TRBJ2-3	TRBV11-3	TRBD2	-	CASSSTSIAGGPTDTQYF	TGTGCCAGCAGCTCCACCTCTATAGCGGGGGGGCCGACAGATACGCAGTATTTT
TRBJ2-5	TRBV6-6	TRBD2	-	CASLLAGEETQYF	TGTGCCAGCCTTCTAGCGGGGGAAGAGACCCAGTACTTC
TRBJ1-6	TRBV11-2	-	few	CASSSAGTHSYNSPLHF	TGTGCCAGCAGCTCGGCCGGGACACATTCCTATAATTCACCCCTCCACTTT
TRBJ1-1	TRBV5-5	TRBD1	-	CASSLGQEGLNTEAFF	TGTGCCAGCAGCCTGGGACAGGAGGGACTAAACACTGAAGCTTTCTTT
TRBJ2-3	TRBV7-9	-	-	CASTPSKVTVTDTQYF	TGTGCCAGCACCCCGTCTAAGGTGACAGTCACAGATACGCAGTATTTT
TRBJ2-2	TRBV9	-	-	CASSVEEGPRETGELFF	TGTGCCAGCAGCGTAGAGGAGGGCCCCAGGGAGACCGGGGAGCTGTTTTTT
TRBJ1-5	TRBV6-1	-	-	CASSEVVSREPQHF	TGTGCCAGCAGTGAAGTGGTTAGTCGGGAGCCCCAGCATTTT
TRBJ2-5	TRBV29-1	TRBD2	-	CSVHLAGIQETQYF	TGCAGCGTCCATCTAGCGGGGATACAAGAGACCCAGTACTTC
TRBJ1-5	TRBV5-1	-	-	CASSLAGVGQPQHF	TGCGCCAGCAGCTTGGCAGGGGTGGGTCAGCCCCAGCATTTT
TRBJ2-2	TRBV14	-	-	CASSTRDTFNTGELFF	TGTGCCAGCAGCACCCGGGACACATTTAACACCGGGGAGCTGTTTTTT
TRBJ1-1	TRBV5-1	-	-	CASSLETLENTEAFF	TGCGCCAGCAGCTTGGAGACATTAGAGAACACTGAAGCTTTCTTT
TRBJ1-5	TRBV27	TRBD1	-	CASSRTGGNQPQHF	TGTGCCAGCAGCCGAACAGGGGGCAATCAGCCCCAGCATTTT
TRBJ2-2	TRBV30	-	-	CAWSVQGGTGELFF	TGTGCCTGGAGTGTACAGGGTGGCACCGGGGAGCTGTTTTTT
TRBJ1-2	TRBV5-4	TRBD1	-	CASSPQTGQHGYTF	TGTGCCAGCAGCCCTCAGACAGGGCAGCATGGCTACACCTTC
TRBJ1-1	TRBV5-4	-	-	CASSLARERRTEAFF	TGTGCCAGCAGCTTGGCCCGGGAACGACGAACTGAAGCTTTCTTT
TRBJ2-5	TRBV7-3	-	few	CASSPRGAPSRETQYF	TGTGCCAGCAGCCCGCGCGGGGCCCCCTCCCGGGAGACCCAGTACTTC
TRBJ2-7	TRBV27	TRBD2	few	CASKRLGREGEQYF	TGTGCCAGCAAGAGACTTGGGCGGGAGGGCGAGCAGTACTTC
TRBJ2-3	TRBV4-1	-	-	CASSPLSGDTQYF	TGCGCCAGCAGCCCCTTGTCCGGGGATACGCAGTATTTT
TRBJ1-5	TRBV7-9	TRBD1	-	CASSLDRGDQPQHF	TGTGCCAGCAGCCTGGACAGGGGAGATCAGCCCCAGCATTTT